Shown below are 8 T cell receptor beta chains from a single sample sequenced in a study of cytomegalovirus exposure and HLA in healthy donors. PCR primers comprised 60 Vbeta and 13 Jbeta primers. The assay was immunoSEQ multiplex PCR, and TCRdb's table has in-frame clones only and misses some. This sample has 35,000 to 45,000 clones; 50% to 55% occur once, and the top ten carry 9% to 14%. The sequencing input was PBMCs. These receptors originate from a human donor in good health.

The V gene is TRBV7-9, the J gene TRBJ2-3, with TRBD2 identical over 11 bases. V dropped 5 bases and J dropped 5; count of bases not matched to a gene: 6. The CDR3 contains 15 residues. Looked up from germline, CDR1 is SEHNR and CDR2 is FQNEAQ (reference sequence). CDR3 nucleotides: TGTGCCAGCAGCACACTAGCGGGAGTCGGAGATACGCAGTATTTT. Protein: CASSTLAGVGDTQYF.

In this sample, this clone turned up a few times. The chain recombines TRBV7-6 with TRBJ2-3; D not certain. V was shortened by 0 bases and J by 4 bases, with 5 bases between the two germline ends. Germline values: CDR1 SGHVS, CDR2 FNYEAQ. CDR3 length equals 13 residues. The CDR3 DNA reads as TGTGCCAGCAGCTTAGCTGGGCCAGATACGCAGTATTTT. Translated, it gives CASSLAGPDTQYF.

This clone turned up a few times. The rearrangement links TRBV7-2 to TRBJ2-7; TRBD1 matches 9 bases. With V trimmed by 1 base and J by 2 bases, 3 bases remained unmatched. From germline, CDR1 is SGHTA and CDR2 FQGNSA. This CDR3 has 15 residues. CDR3 nucleotide sequence: TGTGCCAGCAGCTTAGGGACAGGGGACCCCTACGAGCAGTACTTC. It specifies CASSLGTGDPYEQYF.

This rearrangement joins TRBV27 to TRBJ1-1, with D unresolved. Trimming pared 5 bases from V and 5 bases from J, leaving 15 bases between. CDR1 is MNHEY, CDR2 SMNVEV, per germline (reference sequence). This CDR3 comprises 14 residues. The CDR3 protein is CASSPTTTLTEAFF. The DNA for the CDR3 is TGTGCCAGCAGTCCCACCACAACCCTTACTGAAGCTTTCTTT.

A word on this clone: This CDR3 is also generated by other DNA sequences in the sample. The V gene is TRBV27, the J gene TRBJ1-2; the match to TRBD1 covers 10 bases. The CDR3 totals 13 residues. Germline CDR1 and CDR2: MNHEY and SMNVEV (reference sequence). With V trimmed by 3 bases and J by 7 bases, 2 bases remained unmatched. CDR3 nucleotide sequence: TGTGCCAGCAGTTTCGGGACAGGGGCTGGCTACACCTTC. Its protein product is CASSFGTGAGYTF.

The rearrangement uses TRBV10-3 and TRBJ2-7; D is undetermined. Trimming cost V 0 bases and J 6 bases, with 6 bases left between them. Germline assignment: CDR1 ENHRY and CDR2 SYGVKD. The CDR3 extends over 12 amino acids. CDR3 protein: CAISESKSEQYF. The CDR3 DNA reads as TGTGCCATCAGTGAGTCGAAGAGCGAGCAGTACTTC.

The chain carries TRBV25-1 and TRBJ2-5; the match to TRBD2 covers 8 bases. The junction had 6 bases not matched to a gene; V was cut back by 6 bases and J by 6 bases. The germline V gene has CDR1 MGHDK and CDR2 SYGVNS. This CDR3 region has 13 residues. The CDR3 here is CASSGAGVKTQYF. The CDR3, as DNA: TGTGCCAGCAGCGGAGCGGGAGTAAAGACCCAGTACTTC. Looking up the rest from reference TRBV25-1 and TRBJ2-5 gives the full variable domain: EADIYQTPRYLVIGTGKKITLECSQTMGHDKMYWYQQDPGMELHLIHYSYGVNSTEKGDLSSESTVSRIRTEHFPLTLESARPSHTSQYLCASSGAGVKTQYFGPGTRLLVL.

V gene TRBV7-2 combines with J gene TRBJ1-2; D is ambiguous. This CDR3 is built from 14 residues. Trimming took 5 bases from V and 8 from J, leaving 18 bases between them. The V gene's germline CDR1 is SGHTA and CDR2 FQGNSA. CDR3 DNA sequence: TGTGCCAGCAGCGCTACCCGACAAGGCGCGGGCTACACCTTC. Protein sequence: CASSATRQGAGYTF.